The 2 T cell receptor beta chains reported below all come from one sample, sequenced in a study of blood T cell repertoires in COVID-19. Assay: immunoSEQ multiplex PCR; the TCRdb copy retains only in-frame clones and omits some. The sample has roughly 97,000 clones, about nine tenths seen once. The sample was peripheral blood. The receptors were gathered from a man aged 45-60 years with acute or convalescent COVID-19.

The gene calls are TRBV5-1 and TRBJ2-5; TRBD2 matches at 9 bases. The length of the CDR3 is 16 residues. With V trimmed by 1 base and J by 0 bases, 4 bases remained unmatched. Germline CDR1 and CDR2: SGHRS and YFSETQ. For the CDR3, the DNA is TGCGCCAGCAGCTTGACCCCTAGCGGGGACCAAGAGACCCAGTACTTC. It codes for CASSLTPSGDQETQYF.

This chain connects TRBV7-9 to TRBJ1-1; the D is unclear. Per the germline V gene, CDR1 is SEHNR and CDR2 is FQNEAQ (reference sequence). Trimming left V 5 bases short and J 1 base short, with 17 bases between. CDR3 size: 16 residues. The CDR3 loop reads CASSPPGAPRNTEAFF. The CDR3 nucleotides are TGTGCCAGCAGCCCGCCGGGAGCCCCTAGGAACACTGAAGCTTTCTTT.